The next 21 T cell receptor beta chains were all read from a single sample in a study of shared clonotypes between healthy human individuals. Clones were read by immunoSEQ multiplex PCR, and TCRdb kept only the in-frame ones, dropping some. The table has roughly 770,000 clones, 96% seen once. Naive CD8 cells lacked CD45RO and underwent positive selection for CCR7, leaving out terminally differentiated effector memory CD45RA+ cells. Sequencing used naive CD8+ T cells sorted from blood. Source of these receptors: a man in his thirties or forties in good health.

This chain links TRBV10-1 with TRBJ2-7; 7 nucleotides agree with TRBD2. Trimming cost V 10 bases and J 3 bases; bases outside gene matches: 9. This CDR3 has 13 residues. CDR1 is WNHNN and CDR2 is SYGVQD in the germline V gene (reference sequence). This CDR3 reads CAIISGRDYEQYF. The CDR3 coding sequence is TGCGCCATTATATCAGGGAGGGACTACGAGCAGTACTTC.

This rearrangement joins TRBV28 to TRBJ2-7; D gene ambiguous. CDR1 and CDR2 from the germline V gene are MDHEN and SYDVKM. This CDR3 is 11 amino acids long. Trimming shortened V by 4 bases and J by 3 bases, and 4 bases separated the two germline ends. DNA for the CDR3: TGTGCCAGCAGTTCGATCTACGAGCAGTACTTC. It codes for CASSSIYEQYF.

This sequence joins TRBV7-9 and TRBJ2-3, with 13 bases identical to TRBD2. The CDR3 spans 17 residues. The V and J ends lost 4 bases and 2 bases, in that order; junction bases with no gene match: 6. Germline V lookup: CDR1 SEHNR, CDR2 FQNEAQ (reference sequence). Here the CDR3 DNA reads TGTGCCAGCAGCTCCGGGACTAGCGGGACCTACACAGATACGCAGTATTTT. Its translation is CASSSGTSGTYTDTQYF.

The gene calls are TRBV11-2 and TRBJ2-5; a weak D match, TRBD2 (5 bases). V was trimmed by 5 bases and J by 2 bases, leaving 9 bases between them. The CDR3 loop spans 13 amino acids. Germline CDR1 SGHAT, CDR2 FQNNGV. This chain's CDR3 is CASSKPGQETQYF. The CDR3 DNA reads as TGTGCCAGCAGCAAGCCGGGACAAGAGACCCAGTACTTC.

The J gene is TRBJ2-7, the V gene TRBV11-2; no reliable D call. Germline V gene data show CDR1 as SGHAT and CDR2 as FQNNGV. The CDR3 length is 14 residues. V dropped 2 bases and J dropped 2 bases, with 10 bases sitting between them. Written as DNA, the CDR3 is TGTGCCAGCAGCTTACGTGCGGCCCCCTACGAGCAGTACTTC. Its translation is CASSLRAAPYEQYF. Looking up the rest from reference TRBV11-2 and TRBJ2-7 gives the full variable domain: EAGVAQSPRYKIIEKRQSVAFWCNPISGHATLYWYQQILGQGPKLLIQFQNNGVVDDSQLPKDRFSAERLKGVDSTLKIQPAKLEDSAVYLCASSLRAAPYEQYFGPGTRLTVT.

The chain couples TRBV29-1 to TRBJ2-3; no clear D gene. The V and J ends lost 2 bases and 2 bases respectively, with 8 bases between them. The CDR3 sequence is 13 residues long. The germline gives CDR1 SQVTM, CDR2 ANQGSEA. DNA for the CDR3: TGCAGCGTTGAACTCGCAAACACAGATACGCAGTATTTT. Amino acid sequence: CSVELANTDTQYF.

This clone was seen a single time. V usage is TRBV29-1 and J usage is TRBJ2-7; TRBD1 matches at 9 bases. This CDR3 is built from 14 residues. V trimming: 0 bases; J trimming: 6 bases; junction bases outside the gene matches: 6. Germline lookup yields CDR1 SQVTM and CDR2 ANQGSEA. CDR3 loop: CSVEDRRQGVEQYF. As DNA, the CDR3 is TGCAGCGTTGAAGATCGGCGACAGGGGGTCGAGCAGTACTTC.

The chain joins TRBV5-1 to TRBJ2-5; weak D call: TRBD2 (7 bases). Germline loops: CDR1 SGHRS, CDR2 YFSETQ. Trimming stripped 3 bases from V and 5 bases from J, with 11 bases between. The CDR3 covers 13 residues. The CDR3 is CASSWWGGETQYF. The CDR3 DNA reads TGCGCCAGCAGCTGGTGGGGGGGCGAGACCCAGTACTTC. Using reference TRBV5-1 and TRBJ2-5 for the parts outside the CDR3, the full variable domain is KAGVTQTPRYLIKTRGQQVTLSCSPISGHRSVSWYQQTPGQGLQFLFEYFSETQRNKGNFPGRFSGRQFSNSRSEMNVSTLELGDSALYLCASSWWGGETQYFGPGTRLLVL.

V and J are TRBV7-2 and TRBJ2-1; 8 positions match TRBD1. This CDR3 is built from 15 residues. V was pared by 0 bases and J by 8 bases, with 6 bases of the junction left unmatched. Germline lookup yields CDR1 SGHTA and CDR2 FQGNSA. In DNA, the CDR3 is TGTGCCAGCAGCTTAGCCGGACAGGGTCAGGATGAGCAGTTCTTC. Its protein product is CASSLAGQGQDEQFF.

This clone was found once. V gene TRBV5-1 combines with J gene TRBJ1-1; 7 positions agree with TRBD1. The CDR3 extends over 13 amino acids. Germline CDR1 SGHRS, CDR2 YFSETQ. Germline trimming cut 4 bases from V and 8 bases from J; bases unmatched to any gene: 8. As DNA, the CDR3 is TGCGCCAGCAGCCTACCCGGGACAGTGGAAGCTTTCTTT. Translated: CASSLPGTVEAFF.

As to this clone: This CDR3 is also generated by other DNA sequences in the sample. CDR3 residues: CASSIDGYSNQPQHF. The CDR3 DNA is TGTGCCAGTAGTATAGACGGATATAGCAATCAGCCCCAGCATTTT. The chain links TRBV19 to TRBJ1-5; D is uncertain. With 0 bases removed from V and 0 bases from J, the gap between germline ends came to 6 bases. The CDR3 has 15 residues. Germline V gene sequence: CDR1 LNHDA, CDR2 SQIVND (reference sequence).

As to this clone: The sample holds other DNA sequences that translate to the same CDR3. The chain employs TRBV7-6 and TRBJ2-7; D might be TRBD1 (5 bases). Trimming cost V 1 base and J 3 bases, with 7 bases left between them. Germline lookup yields CDR1 SGHVS and CDR2 FNYEAQ. The CDR3 is 13 amino acids. As DNA, the CDR3 is TGTGCCAGCAGCTTAGTAGACAGCTACGAGCAGTACTTC. This encodes CASSLVDSYEQYF.

The V call is TRBV19, the J call TRBJ2-6; a weak D match, TRBD2 (6 bases). Germline V gene lookup returns CDR1 LNHDA and CDR2 SQIVND (reference sequence). CDR3 length: 17 residues. The ends were cut back, 3 bases at V and 0 bases at J, with 12 bases in the middle. As DNA, the CDR3 is TGTGCCAGTAGTATCGCGGGACTGAACTCTGGGGCCAACGTCCTGACTTTC. It is translated as CASSIAGLNSGANVLTF.

The J gene is TRBJ2-7, the V gene TRBV27, with TRBD1 matching 12 bases. Germline CDR1 reads MNHEY; CDR2 reads SMNVEV (reference sequence). CDR3 size: 16 residues. Trimming at V came to 2 bases and at J to 3 bases, leaving 5 bases not matched to a gene. In DNA, the CDR3 is TGTGCCAGCAGTTTAAAAGGGACAGGGGGCTTCTACGAGCAGTACTTC. Its translation is CASSLKGTGGFYEQYF.

The CDR3 sequence: CASASGFGEPGYGYTF. Written as DNA, the CDR3 is TGTGCCAGCGCGTCTGGGTTCGGGGAGCCGGGCTATGGCTACACCTTC. The chain has TRBV7-2 and TRBJ1-2; no reliable D call. The V gene lost 8 bases and the J gene lost 4 bases, with 23 bases spanning the gap. This CDR3 comprises 16 residues. Germline V CDR1 and CDR2: SGHTA, FQGNSA.

This CDR3 is CASSNSETYEQYF. CDR3 DNA sequence: TGTGCCAGCAGCAACAGCGAAACCTACGAGCAGTACTTC. The genes are TRBV7-9 and TRBJ2-7; D not resolved. The CDR3 spans 13 residues. Germline V gene data show CDR1 as SEHNR and CDR2 as FQNEAQ (reference sequence). V lost 5 bases to trimming and J lost 2 bases, with 10 bases between them.

Of note for this clone: The same CDR3 also results from other DNA sequences found in this sample. V is TRBV28 and J is TRBJ1-1; unclear D gene. Germline V CDR1 and CDR2: MDHEN, SYDVKM. The CDR3 length is 13 residues. V shed 2 bases and J shed 1 base, with 5 bases lying between them. The CDR3 DNA reads as TGTGCCAGCAGTTTACGGGGGAACACTGAAGCTTTCTTT. It translates to CASSLRGNTEAFF.

The chain uses TRBV5-6 and TRBJ2-5; D gene uncertain. The germline CDR1 and CDR2 sequences are SGHDT and YYEEEE. This CDR3 has 14 amino acids. Deletions cut 0 bases from V and 0 bases from J, with 6 bases between. The CDR3 loop reads CASSLARDQETQYF. DNA for the CDR3: TGTGCCAGCAGCTTGGCACGGGACCAAGAGACCCAGTACTTC. The full variable domain, completed using reference TRBV5-6 and TRBJ2-5, is DAGVTQSPTHLIKTRGQQVTLRCSPKSGHDTVSWYQQALGQGPQFIFQYYEEEERQRGNFPDRFSGHQFPNYSSELNVNALLLGDSALYLCASSLARDQETQYFGPGTRLLVL.

The chain has TRBV27 and TRBJ2-7; a weak D match, TRBD1 (6 bases). Germline V gene sequence: CDR1 MNHEY, CDR2 SMNVEV (reference sequence). V was shortened by 5 bases and J by 2 bases, with 13 bases between the two germline ends. CDR3 size: 14 residues. As DNA, the CDR3 is TGTGCCAGCAGTCTGTCGACAGGAGCCTACGAGCAGTACTTC. Translation gives CASSLSTGAYEQYF.

The chain has TRBV4-1 and TRBJ2-3, with 10 bases fitting TRBD2. Trimming at V came to 0 bases and at J to 0 bases, leaving 9 bases not matched to a gene. This CDR3 has 19 amino acids. Germline CDR1 and CDR2: MGHRA and YSYEKL. The CDR3 DNA reads as TGCGCCAGCAGCCAAGATTCAGCGGGAGGGCCGTATAGCACAGATACGCAGTATTTT. Protein product: CASSQDSAGGPYSTDTQYF.

The rearrangement links TRBV28 to TRBJ2-5; D may correspond to TRBD1 or TRBD2 (5 bases each). The CDR3 has 15 residues. Germline lookup yields CDR1 MDHEN and CDR2 SYDVKM. V lost 4 bases, J lost 5 bases, and 17 bases lay in between. This chain's CDR3 is CASSSPQDPGETQYF. CDR3 coding DNA: TGTGCCAGCAGTTCCCCACAGGATCCGGGGGAGACCCAGTACTTC.